The 10 T cell receptor beta chains presented below share a single source sample, sequenced in a study of cytomegalovirus exposure and HLA in healthy donors. Clones were read by immunoSEQ multiplex PCR, and TCRdb kept only the in-frame ones, dropping some. This sample has fewer than 150,000 clones, with around 80% found just once. The material sequenced was PBMCs. Source of these receptors: a man younger than 40 in good health and CMV-seropositive.

In this sample, this clone is medium-sized. This chain connects TRBV6-5 to TRBJ1-2; no definite D call. Per the germline V gene, CDR1 is MNHEY and CDR2 is SVGAGI. Trimming stripped 5 bases from V and 7 bases from J, with 20 bases between. CDR3 length equals 15 residues. DNA of the CDR3: TGTGCCAGCAGTAGCGGTAGGACCTCCGGGAGTGGCTACACCTTC. It encodes CASSSGRTSGSGYTF.

The chain combines TRBV4-2 with TRBJ2-7; 12 bases agree with TRBD1. Per germline, CDR1 LGHNA and CDR2 YNFKEQ. V lost 4 bases and J lost 2; bases outside the gene matches: 18. The CDR3 is made up of 20 amino acids. In nucleotides, the CDR3 is TGTGCCAGCAGCCGCCCCCCGGGACAGGGGGCTACTACATCCCCCTACGAGCAGTACTTC. As protein: CASSRPPGQGATTSPYEQYF.

The chain uses TRBV14 and TRBJ2-7; maybe TRBD1 (5 bases). V was shortened by 6 bases and J by 5 bases, with 14 bases between the two germline ends. The CDR3 has 13 amino acids. Looked up from germline, CDR1 is SGHDN and CDR2 is FVKESK. As DNA, the CDR3 is TGTGCCAGCAGGTCCCAGGGTAGGGACGAGCAGTACTTC. It is translated as CASRSQGRDEQYF.

V and J are TRBV10-3 and TRBJ1-4; 11 bases line up with TRBD1. The CDR3 loop spans 15 amino acids. The junction had 6 bases not matched to a gene; V was cut back by 9 bases and J by 3 bases. Germline CDR1 and CDR2: ENHRY and SYGVKD. DNA of the CDR3: TGTGCCATTGGGACAGGGGGTTTAGCTAATGAAAAACTGTTTTTT. Protein sequence: CAIGTGGLANEKLFF.

As DNA, the CDR3 is TGTGCCAGCAGCTCCCTGCGGGCAGGGGGGAATGAAAAACTGTTTTTT. It encodes CASSSLRAGGNEKLFF. V is TRBV11-2 and J is TRBJ1-4; 7 bases match TRBD1. CDR1 and CDR2 (germline): SGHAT, FQNNGV. CDR3 length: 16 residues. J lost 5 bases, V lost 4 bases, and 10 bases had no gene match.

This rearrangement joins TRBV5-1 to TRBJ1-2; maybe TRBD1 (6 bases). The CDR3 totals 14 residues. V was shortened by 2 bases and J by 3 bases, with 11 bases between the two germline ends. The germline V gene has CDR1 SGHRS and CDR2 YFSETQ. The CDR3 sequence: CASSFRGADYGYTF. CDR3 nucleotides: TGCGCCAGCAGCTTCAGGGGCGCGGACTATGGCTACACCTTC.

This clone turned up a few times. The CDR3 protein is CASSSTMTSYNEQFF. The CDR3 coding sequence is TGCGCCAGCAGCTCCACAATGACTAGCTACAATGAGCAGTTCTTC. This chain joins TRBV5-1 and TRBJ2-1, with D possibly matching TRBD2 (6 bases). Trimming left V 3 bases short and J 3 bases short, with 13 bases between. The CDR3 contains 15 residues. In germline, CDR1 is SGHRS, CDR2 YFSETQ.

V and J are TRBV7-2 and TRBJ1-3; 11 nucleotides match TRBD1. Germline CDR1 reads SGHTA; CDR2 reads FQGNSA. Trimming at V came to 5 bases and at J to 7 bases, leaving 4 bases not matched to a gene. This CDR3 spans 14 amino acids. The CDR3 sequence: CASSPGDRGNTIYF. In DNA form, the CDR3 reads TGTGCCAGCAGCCCCGGGGACAGGGGGAACACCATATATTTT.

The rearrangement uses TRBV25-1 and TRBJ2-7; 11 nucleotides agree with TRBD2. The CDR3 spans 15 residues. The germline CDR1 and CDR2 sequences are MGHDK and SYGVNS. J was trimmed by 2 bases and V by 3 bases; bases with no gene match: 3. Written as DNA, the CDR3 is TGTGCCAGCAGTGAGACTAGCGGGATTACCTACGAGCAGTACTTC. Protein: CASSETSGITYEQYF.

This chain joins TRBV7-6 and TRBJ2-2; D might be TRBD2 (6 bases). Trimming shortened V by 2 bases and J by 3 bases, and 13 bases separated the two germline ends. This CDR3 comprises 16 residues. Germline V gene sequence: CDR1 SGHVS, CDR2 FNYEAQ. Written as DNA, the CDR3 is TGTGCCAGCAGCTTAATTCGCGGGGAGGACACCGGGGAGCTGTTTTTT. Protein sequence: CASSLIRGEDTGELFF.